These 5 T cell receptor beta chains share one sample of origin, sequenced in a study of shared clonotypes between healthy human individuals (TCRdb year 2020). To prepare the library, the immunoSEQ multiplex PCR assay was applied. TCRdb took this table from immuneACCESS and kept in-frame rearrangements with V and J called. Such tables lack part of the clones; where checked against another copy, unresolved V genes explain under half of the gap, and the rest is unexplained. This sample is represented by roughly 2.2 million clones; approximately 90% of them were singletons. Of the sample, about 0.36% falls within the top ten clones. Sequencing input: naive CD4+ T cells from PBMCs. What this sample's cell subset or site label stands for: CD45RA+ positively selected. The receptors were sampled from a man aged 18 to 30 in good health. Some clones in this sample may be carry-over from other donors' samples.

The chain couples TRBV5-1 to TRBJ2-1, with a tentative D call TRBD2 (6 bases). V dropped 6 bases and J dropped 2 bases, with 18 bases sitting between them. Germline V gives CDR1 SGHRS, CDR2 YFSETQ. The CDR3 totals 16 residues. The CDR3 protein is CASTISGTRTYNEQFF. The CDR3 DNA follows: TGCGCCAGCACGATCTCCGGGACTCGAACCTACAATGAGCAGTTCTTC.

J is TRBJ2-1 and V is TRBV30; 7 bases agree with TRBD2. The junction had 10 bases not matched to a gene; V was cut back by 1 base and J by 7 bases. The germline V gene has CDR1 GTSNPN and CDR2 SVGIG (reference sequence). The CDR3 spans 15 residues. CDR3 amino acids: CAWSGGSSGMNEQFF. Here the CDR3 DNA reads TGTGCCTGGAGTGGTGGATCTAGCGGTATGAATGAGCAGTTCTTC.

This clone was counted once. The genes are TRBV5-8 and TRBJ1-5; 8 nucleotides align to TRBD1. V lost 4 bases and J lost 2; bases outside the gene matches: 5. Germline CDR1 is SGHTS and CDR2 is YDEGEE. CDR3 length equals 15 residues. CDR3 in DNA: TGTGCCAGCAGCCTACAGGGGGTAGGCAATCAGCCCCAGCATTTT. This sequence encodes CASSLQGVGNQPQHF.

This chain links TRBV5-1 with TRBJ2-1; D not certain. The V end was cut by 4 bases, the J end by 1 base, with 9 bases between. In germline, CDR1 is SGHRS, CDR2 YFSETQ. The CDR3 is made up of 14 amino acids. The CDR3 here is CASSPRWSYNEQFF. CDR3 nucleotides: TGCGCCAGCAGCCCACGTTGGTCCTACAATGAGCAGTTCTTC.

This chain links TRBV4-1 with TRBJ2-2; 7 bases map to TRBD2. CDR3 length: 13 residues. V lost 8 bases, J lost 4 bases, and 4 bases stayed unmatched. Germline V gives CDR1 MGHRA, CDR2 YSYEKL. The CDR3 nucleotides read TGCGCCAGCGGGAGGGCGGCCACCGGGGAGCTGTTTTTT. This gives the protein CASGRAATGELFF.